The 22 T cell receptor beta chains reported below all come from one sample, sequenced in a study of T cell responses to AZD1222 COVID-19 vaccine. TCRdb's copy holds only in-frame clones and misses some; the assay was immunoSEQ multiplex PCR. The table has fewer than 150,000 clones, around 90% seen once; the top ten hold about 2%. The sequenced sample was peripheral blood, obtained on day 0 of AZD1222 vaccination. Receptors were obtained from an adult in good health.

This clone was picked up one time. The chain combines TRBV11-2 with TRBJ1-1, with TRBD1 identical over 7 bases. There are 15 residues in the CDR3. J gave up 0 bases and V 5 bases, and 6 bases lay outside the gene matches. CDR1 and CDR2 from the germline V gene are SGHAT and FQNNGV. The CDR3 sequence: CASSLRGHMNTEAFF. In nucleotides, the CDR3 is TGTGCCAGCAGCCTGAGGGGGCACATGAACACTGAAGCTTTCTTT.

This chain links TRBV12-3 or TRBV12-4 with TRBJ1-1, with D unclear. The CDR3 contains 13 residues. V lost 5 bases and J lost 1, with 8 bases in between. CDR3 protein: CASSPTANTEAFF. CDR3 bases: TGTGCCAGCAGTCCTACAGCGAACACTGAAGCTTTCTTT.

CDR3: CASSLTPGTGTEAFF. CDR3 sequence (DNA): TGTGCCAGCAGCTTAACGCCAGGGACGGGCACTGAAGCTTTCTTT. The rearrangement links TRBV7-3 to TRBJ1-1, with D perhaps matching TRBD1 (5 bases). Germline lookup yields CDR1 SGHTA and CDR2 FQGTGA. Between the trimmed V and J ends, which lost 0 bases and 4 bases, there was a span of 12 bases. This CDR3 spans 15 amino acids.

The chain uses TRBV6-6 and TRBJ1-2; 7 nucleotides agree with TRBD1. The V gene end was trimmed by 6 bases and the J gene end by 3 bases; junction bases not matched to a gene: 7. CDR3 length: 14 residues. From germline, CDR1 is MNHNY and CDR2 SVGAGI (reference sequence). CDR3 coding DNA: TGTGCCAGCAGCCCTGGGGACAGATACTATGGCTACACCTTC. It yields the protein CASSPGDRYYGYTF.

V gene TRBV3-1 (or the pseudogene TRBV3-2) combines with J gene TRBJ2-1, with D perhaps TRBD2 (6 bases). The ends were cut back, 4 bases at V and 5 bases at J, with 18 bases in the middle. The CDR3 length is 16 residues. Germline V lookup: CDR1 LGHDT, CDR2 YNNKEL (reference sequence). The CDR3, as DNA: TGTGCCAGCAGCCCGTCGACTAGTTTGGGGCACAATGAGCAGTTCTTC. Translation gives CASSPSTSLGHNEQFF.

The chain is built from TRBV5-4 and TRBJ1-4; D possibly corresponds to TRBD1 (5 bases). Germline V CDR1 and CDR2: SGHNT, YYREEE (reference sequence). The CDR3 length is 15 residues. Trimming stripped 7 bases from V and 5 bases from J, with 18 bases between. The CDR3 coding sequence is TGTGCCAGCCGAGCTTCGGGGACTGAGAATGAAAAACTGTTTTTT. The encoded protein is CASRASGTENEKLFF.

The chain couples TRBV11-2 to TRBJ2-7; possibly TRBD1 for D (6 bases). This CDR3 spans 15 amino acids. Germline V gene lookup returns CDR1 SGHAT and CDR2 FQNNGV. Trimming stripped 0 bases from V and 3 bases from J, with 12 bases between. In DNA form, the CDR3 reads TGTGCCAGCAGCTTAGAGGGGGACACATACTACGAGCAGTACTTC. Translating gives CASSLEGDTYYEQYF.

CDR3 bases: TGTGCCAGCAGCCTAGTAGCGGGAGAGGGGCGTGAGCAGTTCTTC. Protein: CASSLVAGEGREQFF. This rearrangement joins TRBV7-2 to TRBJ2-1; 9 bases match TRBD2. Germline lookup yields CDR1 SGHTA and CDR2 FQGNSA. V dropped 5 bases and J dropped 9; count of bases not matched to a gene: 11. The CDR3 consists of 15 residues.

As DNA, the CDR3 is TGTGCCAGCAGCTTGCAGGGGAACTATGGCTACACCTTC. This gives the protein CASSLQGNYGYTF. V is TRBV7-9 and J is TRBJ1-2, with a possible D match to TRBD1 (6 bases). This CDR3 comprises 13 residues. Trimming took off 3 bases at V and 2 bases at J, with 7 bases between the two ends. Germline-derived CDR1 and CDR2 are SEHNR and FQNEAQ (reference sequence).

The chain carries TRBV5-1 and TRBJ1-6; no firm D call. Between the trimmed V and J ends, which lost 0 bases and 8 bases, there was a span of 18 bases. The CDR3 length is 17 residues. CDR1 SGHRS and CDR2 YFSETQ come from the germline V gene. CDR3 residues: CASSLGSLPPMDSPLHF. The CDR3 nucleotides read TGCGCCAGCAGCTTGGGCAGTCTACCCCCGATGGATTCACCCCTCCACTTT. Based on the CDR3 plus reference TRBV5-1 and TRBJ1-6, the full variable domain is KAGVTQTPRYLIKTRGQQVTLSCSPISGHRSVSWYQQTPGQGLQFLFEYFSETQRNKGNFPGRFSGRQFSNSRSEMNVSTLELGDSALYLCASSLGSLPPMDSPLHFGNGTRLTVT.

CDR3 in DNA: TGCGCCAGCAGCTTGGCGGCAGGAAGATATAATTCACCCCTCCACTTT. It specifies CASSLAAGRYNSPLHF. The rearrangement joins TRBV5-1 to TRBJ1-6; D is unresolved. The CDR3 runs to 16 residues. Germline CDR1 SGHRS, CDR2 YFSETQ. Trimming pared 0 bases from V and 4 bases from J, leaving 11 bases between.

The chain carries TRBV28 and TRBJ2-1; 7 bases map to TRBD2. Germline V lookup: CDR1 MDHEN, CDR2 SYDVKM. CDR3 size: 14 residues. J gave up 5 bases and V 6 bases, and 7 bases lay outside the gene matches. The CDR3: CASSPLAENNEQFF. The CDR3 DNA sequence: TGTGCCAGCAGCCCCCTAGCGGAAAACAATGAGCAGTTCTTC.

CDR3 coding DNA: TGTGCCAGCAGTTACCCGATCAAGGGAAAGGGCTACGAGCAGTACTTC. It is translated as CASSYPIKGKGYEQYF. The V gene is TRBV6-5, the J gene TRBJ2-7; D not certain. The CDR3 spans 16 residues. Trimming stripped 2 bases from V and 3 bases from J, with 17 bases between. Germline values: CDR1 MNHEY, CDR2 SVGAGI.

The chain couples TRBV27 to TRBJ1-6; 7 bases align to TRBD1. The CDR3 extends over 16 amino acids. Germline assignment: CDR1 MNHEY and CDR2 SMNVEV (reference sequence). J gave up 7 bases and V 1 base, and 7 bases lay outside the gene matches. Here the CDR3 reads CASSLYEGARNSPLHF. The CDR3 nucleotides are TGTGCCAGCAGTTTATACGAGGGGGCGCGGAATTCACCCCTCCACTTT.

The chain carries TRBV28 and TRBJ2-5; 7 bases line up with TRBD2. The J segment lost 5 bases and the V segment lost 5 bases, leaving 11 bases of the junction unmatched. CDR1 is MDHEN and CDR2 is SYDVKM in the germline V gene. The length of the CDR3 is 15 residues. In nucleotides, the CDR3 is TGTGCCAGCAGTCACCTCGGCGGGAGCACGGAGACCCAGTACTTC. Its translation: CASSHLGGSTETQYF. The full variable domain, rest sourced from reference TRBV28 and TRBJ2-5, is DVKVTQSSRYLVKRTGEKVFLECVQDMDHENMFWYRQDPGLGLRLIYFSYDVKMKEKGDIPEGYSVSREKKERFSLILESASTNQTSMYLCASSHLGGSTETQYFGPGTRLLVL.

This chain joins TRBV7-2 and TRBJ1-5, with D possibly being TRBD1 (5 bases). Trimming shortened V by 2 bases and J by 7 bases, and 9 bases separated the two germline ends. The CDR3 runs 13 residues. Germline V CDR1 and CDR2: SGHTA, FQGNSA. The CDR3 sequence is CASSLRGGQPQHF. The CDR3, as DNA: TGTGCCAGCAGCTTAAGGGGCGGGCAGCCCCAGCATTTT.

The chain carries TRBV27 and TRBJ1-2; D call uncertain. Trimming left V 1 base short and J 2 bases short, with 5 bases between. CDR3 length equals 13 residues. Per the germline V gene, CDR1 is MNHEY and CDR2 is SMNVEV (reference sequence). CDR3 nucleotide sequence: TGTGCCAGCAGTTTATACCGAAACTATGGCTACACCTTC. This codes for CASSLYRNYGYTF.

This clone was detected a few times. The V and J genes are TRBV4-2 and TRBJ1-2; no definite D call. CDR1 and CDR2 from the germline V gene are LGHNA and YNFKEQ. Trimming stripped 1 base from V and 8 bases from J, with 14 bases between. CDR3 length: 14 residues. The CDR3 region has the DNA TGTGCCAGCAGCCAAGTCCAAGGCACTTTAGGCTACACCTTC. Its translation: CASSQVQGTLGYTF.

The chain uses TRBV7-9 and TRBJ2-7; weak D call: TRBD2 (6 bases). The CDR3 contains 15 residues. The V gene's germline CDR1 is SEHNR and CDR2 FQNEAQ (reference sequence). Deletions cut 4 bases from V and 5 bases from J, with 18 bases between. As DNA, the CDR3 is TGTGCCAGCAGCTCGCCGGACTACCCACGGGACGAGCAGTACTTC. It codes for CASSSPDYPRDEQYF.

The chain employs TRBV19 and TRBJ2-5; 7 positions match TRBD2. The CDR3 runs to 13 residues. V lost 5 bases to trimming and J lost 7 bases; unmatched junction nucleotides: 7. Germline V CDR1 and CDR2: LNHDA, SQIVND (reference sequence). As DNA, the CDR3 is TGTGCCAGTAGTGGCGGACTAGGGGTGACCCAGTACTTC. Its protein is CASSGGLGVTQYF.

This rearrangement joins TRBV29-1 to TRBJ2-1, with D perhaps being TRBD1 or TRBD2 (5 bases each). Trimming stripped 4 bases from V and 2 bases from J, with 15 bases between. The CDR3 has 15 amino acids. CDR1 is SQVTM, CDR2 ANQGSEA, per germline. In nucleotides, the CDR3 is TGCAGCGTTGGACCCCGGGACGGCACCTACAATGAGCAGTTCTTC. It translates to CSVGPRDGTYNEQFF.

The chain carries TRBV28 and TRBJ1-4; D is ambiguous. The CDR3 loop spans 17 amino acids. Germline V lookup: CDR1 MDHEN, CDR2 SYDVKM. In DNA, the CDR3 is TGTGGTGCCTCTTTGGGCCAGGACTCCGCAACTAATGAAAAACTGTTTTTT. Translation: CGASLGQDSATNEKLFF.